Listed here is a single T cell receptor (beta chain). Its specificity is not known. This record comes from a study of blood T cells in healthy people across ages. Study observations and caveats: Measured against age, TCR beta diversity per million T cells decreased in a roughly linear manner.

A second roughly 6 to 11 cycle PCR used barcoded and J-beta primers. TCRdb independently ran MiXCR on the 5' RACE reads; one entry per CDR3 protein. The sample lists 1.4 million to 1.5 million distinct CDR3 sequences, 35% to 45% occurring once. Germline CDR1 and CDR2: MDHEN and SYDVKM. The CDR3 length is 15 residues. The ends were cut back, 1 base at V and 3 bases at J, with 11 bases in the middle. The receptor's source is a woman aged 18 to 35 in good health. The sample was blood. The chain is built from TRBV28 and TRBJ2-3; tentatively, D is TRBD2 (6 bases). This chain's CDR3 is CASSLFAGGTDTQYF. The CDR3 coding sequence is TGTGCCAGCAGTTTATTCGCCGGGGGAACAGATACGCAGTATTTT.